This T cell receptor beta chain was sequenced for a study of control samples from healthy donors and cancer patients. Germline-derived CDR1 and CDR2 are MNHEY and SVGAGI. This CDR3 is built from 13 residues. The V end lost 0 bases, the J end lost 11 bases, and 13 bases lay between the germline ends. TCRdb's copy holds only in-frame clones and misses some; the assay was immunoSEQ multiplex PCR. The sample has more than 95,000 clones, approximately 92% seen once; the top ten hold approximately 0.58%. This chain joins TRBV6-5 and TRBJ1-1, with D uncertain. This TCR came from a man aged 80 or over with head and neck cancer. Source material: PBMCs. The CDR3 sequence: CASSYSRRSQAFF. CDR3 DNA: TGTGCCAGCAGTTACTCCCGCAGGTCCCAGGCTTTCTTT.